This TCR beta chain was captured by sequencing in a study of tumor-infiltrating lymphocytes in localized non-small cell lung cancer. As for the study in general: Patients included smokers and never-smokers with various histologies, some sampled after neoadjuvant chemotherapy. Each patient gave resected tumor and non-adjacent uninvolved lung tissue.

Concerning this clone: The target antigen is unknown.

The CDR3 has 16 amino acids. Overall study findings and caveats: Tumor T-cell fraction from TCR sequencing was not associated with recurrence-free survival (p = 0.61).

This table comes from immunoSEQ multiplex PCR, and its TCRdb copy is limited to in-frame clones, with some not included. The sample lists fewer than 20,000 clones, around 74% occurring once. Sequenced input: lung tumor tissue. The sequence was obtained from a human donor with non-small cell lung cancer. The J gene is TRBJ1-6, the V gene TRBV21-1. TRBV21-1 is a pseudogene locus. CDR3 amino acids: CASSDPFTSDNSPLHF. The CDR3 DNA reads TGTGCCAGCAGCGACCCTTTCACCTCGGATAATTCACCCCTCCACTTT.